This TCR delta chain was retrieved from a study of gamma-delta T cells after stem cell transplantation. TCRdb fed the RT-PCR reads to CATT. The sample has roughly 1,200 delta-chain clones; 5.5% to 6% are singletons. This clone was recorded a few times. Germline CDR1 and CDR2: GEAIGNYY and EKD. Trimming left V 1 base short and J 0 bases short, with 23 bases between. This CDR3 has 19 residues. Sequenced input: gamma-delta T cells. This receptor was identified in a human donor. It is not recorded whose cells these are; they may come from a transplant donor. The chain is built from TRDV2 and TRDJ1; D may correspond to TRDD2 or TRDD3 (5 bases each). CDR3 nucleotides: TGTGCCTGTGACACTCTACCTACTGGCCTCCATGGGGACACCGATAAACTCATCTTT. As protein: CACDTLPTGLHGDTDKLIF.